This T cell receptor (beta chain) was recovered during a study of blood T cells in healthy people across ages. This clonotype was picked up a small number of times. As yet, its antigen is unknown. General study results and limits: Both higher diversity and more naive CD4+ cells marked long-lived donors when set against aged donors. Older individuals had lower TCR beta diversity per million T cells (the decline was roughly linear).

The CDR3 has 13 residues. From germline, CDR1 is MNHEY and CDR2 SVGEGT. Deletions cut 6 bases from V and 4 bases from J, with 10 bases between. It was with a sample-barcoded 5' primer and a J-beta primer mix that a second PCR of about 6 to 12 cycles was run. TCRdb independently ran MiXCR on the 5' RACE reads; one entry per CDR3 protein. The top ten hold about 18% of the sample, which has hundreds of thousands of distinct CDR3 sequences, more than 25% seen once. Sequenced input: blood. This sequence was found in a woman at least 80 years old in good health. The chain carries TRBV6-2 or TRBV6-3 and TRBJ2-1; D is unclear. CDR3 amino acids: CASRGYQYNEQFF. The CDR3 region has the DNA TGTGCCAGCAGGGGCTATCAATACAATGAGCAGTTCTTC.